This T cell receptor (beta chain) was profiled in a study of blood T cell repertoires in COVID-19. Here immunoSEQ multiplex PCR was the method, and the copy in TCRdb shows in-frame clones only, minus some. The sample gives fewer than 150,000 clones, 75% to 90% of which show up once; 4.3% is in the top ten. The specimen sequenced was peripheral blood. The receptor's source is a human donor in a cohort sampled during active COVID-19.

The CDR3 region has the DNA TGTGCCAGCAGCTTAATGGACAGTGGTTCACCCCTCCACTTT. It yields the protein CASSLMDSGSPLHF. V gene TRBV7-9 combines with J gene TRBJ1-6, with a tentative D call TRBD1 (6 bases). V lost 2 bases to trimming and J lost 9 bases, with 11 bases between them. Germline lookup yields CDR1 SEHNR and CDR2 FQNEAQ (reference sequence). The CDR3 loop spans 14 amino acids. Full variable domain (missing parts from reference TRBV7-9 and TRBJ1-6): DTGVSQNPRHKITKRGQNVTFRCDPISEHNRLYWYRQTLGQGPEFLTYFQNEAQLEKSRLLSDRFSAERPKGSFSTLEIQRTEQGDSAMYLCASSLMDSGSPLHFGNGTRLTVT.